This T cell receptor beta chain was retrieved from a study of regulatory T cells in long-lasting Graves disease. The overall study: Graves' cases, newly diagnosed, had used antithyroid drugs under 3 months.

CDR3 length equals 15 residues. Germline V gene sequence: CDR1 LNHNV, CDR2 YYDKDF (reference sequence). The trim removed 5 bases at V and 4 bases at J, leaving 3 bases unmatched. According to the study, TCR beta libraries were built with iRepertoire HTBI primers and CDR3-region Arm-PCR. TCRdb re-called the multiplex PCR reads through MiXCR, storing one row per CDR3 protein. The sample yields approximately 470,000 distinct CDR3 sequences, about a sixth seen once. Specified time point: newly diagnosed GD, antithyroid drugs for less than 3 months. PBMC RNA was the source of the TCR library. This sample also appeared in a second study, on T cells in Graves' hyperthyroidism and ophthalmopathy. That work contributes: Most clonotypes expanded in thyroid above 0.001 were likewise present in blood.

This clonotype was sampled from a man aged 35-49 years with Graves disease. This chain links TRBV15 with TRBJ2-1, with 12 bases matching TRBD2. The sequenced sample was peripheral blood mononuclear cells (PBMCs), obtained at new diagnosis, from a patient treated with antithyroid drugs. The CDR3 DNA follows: TGTGCCACCAGCGGACTAGCGGGATTGTACAATGAGCAGTTCTTC. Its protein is CATSGLAGLYNEQFF.